A single sample is the source of the 17 T cell receptor beta chains below, sequenced in a study of blood T cell repertoires in COVID-19. Clones were sequenced by immunoSEQ multiplex PCR, and TCRdb holds only the in-frame ones, with some missing. The sample records about 240,000 clones, approximately 78% being singletons. Sequenced: peripheral blood. These receptors originate from a woman aged 60-70 years with active or convalescent COVID-19.

The CDR3 DNA is TGTGCCAGCAGGGATAGCGGGGGGCTGCGGGGCTACACCTTC. Translated: CASRDSGGLRGYTF. The chain couples TRBV6-5 to TRBJ1-2, with D possibly being TRBD1 (6 bases). CDR1 is MNHEY and CDR2 is SVGAGI in the germline V gene. The CDR3 extends over 14 amino acids. V was shortened by 6 bases and J by 8 bases, with 19 bases between the two germline ends.

The genes are TRBV10-1 and TRBJ2-5, with 7 bases fitting TRBD2. J lost 4 bases, V lost 5 bases, and 10 bases had no gene match. Germline-derived CDR1 and CDR2 are WNHNN and SYGVQD (reference sequence). This CDR3 region has 15 residues. DNA for the CDR3: TGCGCCAGCAGTCCCGGGGGGACTTTAGGAGAGACCCAGTACTTC. This encodes CASSPGGTLGETQYF.

J is TRBJ2-7 and V is TRBV3-1 (or the pseudogene TRBV3-2); D possibly corresponds to TRBD2 (7 bases). V was pared by 0 bases and J by 7 bases, with 13 bases between. CDR3 size: 14 residues. CDR1 is LGHDT, CDR2 YNNKEL, per germline (reference sequence). CDR3 region: CASSQEYGGREQYF. For the CDR3, the DNA is TGTGCCAGCAGCCAAGAATACGGGGGGCGTGAGCAGTACTTC.

The rearrangement joins TRBV12-3 or TRBV12-4 to TRBJ2-7; maybe TRBD2 (6 bases). The germline V and J ends were trimmed by 3 bases and 7 bases, with 13 bases remaining between them. This CDR3 region has 13 residues. The CDR3 sequence: CASSFLGRGEQYF. In DNA form, the CDR3 reads TGTGCCAGCAGTTTCCTCGGGAGAGGGGAGCAGTACTTC.

The J gene is TRBJ2-1, the V gene TRBV9; 16 nucleotides line up with TRBD2. Germline CDR1 reads SGDLS; CDR2 reads YYNGEE. J gave up 7 bases and V 4 bases, and 8 bases lay outside the gene matches. CDR3 length: 17 amino acids. The CDR3 DNA sequence: TGTGCCAGCAGCCCGGGACTAGCGGGGGGGCTTGGGAATGAGCAGTTCTTC. Translated: CASSPGLAGGLGNEQFF.

In regard to this clone: Germline is not matched at one junction end, which may reflect a read error. The chain is built from TRBV18 and TRBJ2-2; 9 positions match TRBD1. Germline V gene lookup returns CDR1 KGHSH and CDR2 LQKENI. CDR3 length equals 16 residues. The CDR3 DNA sequence: TGTGCCAGCTCGCCACAGGGGGCGGCGGACACCGGGGAGCTGTTTTTT. Protein: CASSPQGAADTGELFF. Full variable domain (missing parts from reference TRBV18 and TRBJ2-2): NAGVMQNPRHLVRRRGQEARLRCSPMKGHSHVYWYRQLPEEGLKFMVYLQKENIIDESGMPKERFSAEFPKEGPSILRIQQVVRGDSAAYFCASSPQGAADTGELFFGEGSRLTVL.

The rearrangement joins TRBV7-9 to TRBJ2-3, with 8 positions matching TRBD2. This CDR3 spans 16 amino acids. In germline, CDR1 is SEHNR, CDR2 FQNEAQ (reference sequence). J was trimmed by 5 bases and V by 5 bases; bases with no gene match: 12. DNA of the CDR3: TGTGCCAGCAGCCCCCGAACGGGGGGGGATAGAGATACGCAGTATTTT. It yields the protein CASSPRTGGDRDTQYF. Variable domain in full (rest from reference TRBV7-9 and TRBJ2-3): DTGVSQNPRHKITKRGQNVTFRCDPISEHNRLYWYRQTLGQGPEFLTYFQNEAQLEKSRLLSDRFSAERPKGSFSTLEIQRTEQGDSAMYLCASSPRTGGDRDTQYFGPGTRLTVL.

V usage is TRBV11-2 and J usage is TRBJ2-5; perhaps TRBD2 as D (5 bases). The germline gives CDR1 SGHAT, CDR2 FQNNGV. V was clipped by 3 bases and J by 5 bases, with 7 bases between them. This CDR3 has 12 amino acids. The CDR3 loop is CASSLEVETQYF. Written as DNA, the CDR3 is TGTGCCAGCAGCTTGGAGGTGGAGACCCAGTACTTC.

V gene TRBV11-3 combines with J gene TRBJ2-1; TRBD2 matches 8 bases. The CDR3 runs to 15 residues. The trim removed 5 bases at V and 7 bases at J, leaving 10 bases unmatched. The germline CDR1 and CDR2 sequences are SGHNT and YENEEA. The CDR3 nucleotides are TGTGCCAGCAGCCGGAACAGCATAGCGGGGAATGAGCAGTTCTTC. Its protein product is CASSRNSIAGNEQFF.

The chain joins TRBV5-1 to TRBJ2-3; TRBD1 is a possible D gene (6 bases). The germline V gene has CDR1 SGHRS and CDR2 YFSETQ. The CDR3 runs 14 residues. The V end lost 2 bases, the J end lost 4 bases, and 11 bases lay between the germline ends. This CDR3 is CASSLQGLADTQYF. CDR3 DNA sequence: TGCGCCAGCAGCTTACAGGGTTTGGCAGATACGCAGTATTTT.

The chain links TRBV21-1 to TRBJ2-7; the D call of TRBD1 is as the table states it, not checked on the DNA. TRBV21-1 is annotated as a pseudogene. The CDR3 sequence is 17 residues long. In DNA form, the CDR3 reads TGTGCCAGCAGCCCCCGGGTCGGGGACAGCATCAACTACGAGCAGTACTTC. This codes for CASSPRVGDSINYEQYF.

The rearrangement links TRBV5-1 to TRBJ2-7; 10 bases agree with TRBD1. CDR3 length equals 15 residues. Germline trimming cut 5 bases from V and 2 bases from J; bases unmatched to any gene: 7. In germline, CDR1 is SGHRS, CDR2 YFSETQ. CDR3 sequence (DNA): TGCGCCAGCAGGTCCCCCGGGACAGGGGCCTACGAGCAGTACTTC. Translated, it gives CASRSPGTGAYEQYF. The full variable domain, its missing parts supplied by reference TRBV5-1 and TRBJ2-7, is KAGVTQTPRYLIKTRGQQVTLSCSPISGHRSVSWYQQTPGQGLQFLFEYFSETQRNKGNFPGRFSGRQFSNSRSEMNVSTLELGDSALYLCASRSPGTGAYEQYFGPGTRLTVT.

The V and J genes are TRBV9 and TRBJ2-7; perhaps TRBD1 as D (5 bases). The CDR3 sequence is 17 residues long. Trimming shortened V by 4 bases and J by 2 bases, and 22 bases separated the two germline ends. The germline V gene has CDR1 SGDLS and CDR2 YYNGEE. The CDR3 protein is CASSQNAAGKGTYEQYF. The CDR3 DNA follows: TGTGCCAGCAGCCAAAACGCCGCAGGGAAGGGGACCTACGAGCAGTACTTC.

The rearrangement links TRBV12-3 or TRBV12-4 to TRBJ1-2; D gene uncertain. Between the trimmed V and J ends, which lost 2 bases and 1 base, there was a span of 5 bases. The CDR3 is 13 amino acids. The CDR3 DNA follows: TGTGCCAGCAGTTTATACAGTAACTATGGCTACACCTTC. Its protein is CASSLYSNYGYTF.

The chain carries TRBV3-1 (or the pseudogene TRBV3-2) and TRBJ2-5; TRBD2 matches at 9 bases. V shed 3 bases and J 3 bases; nucleotides not matched to a gene: 2. Germline loops: CDR1 LGHDT, CDR2 YNNKEL (reference sequence). The CDR3 has 14 residues. The CDR3 reads CASSHRLAEETQYF. The CDR3 coding sequence is TGTGCCAGCAGCCACCGACTAGCGGAAGAGACCCAGTACTTC.

This clone was observed once. The chain employs TRBV18 and TRBJ1-4; 7 nucleotides agree with TRBD1. Looked up from germline, CDR1 is KGHSH and CDR2 is LQKENI. Trimming at V came to 4 bases and at J to 8 bases, leaving 10 bases not matched to a gene. The CDR3 sequence is 15 residues long. CDR3 protein: CASSLAQGLREKLFF. The CDR3 region has the DNA TGTGCCAGCTCACTGGCACAGGGGCTTCGGGAAAAACTGTTTTTT.

The gene calls are TRBV7-9 and TRBJ1-6; TRBD1 is a possible D gene (5 bases). V was shortened by 5 bases and J by 10 bases, with 9 bases between the two germline ends. The length of the CDR3 is 12 residues. The germline gives CDR1 SEHNR, CDR2 FQNEAQ (reference sequence). CDR3 DNA sequence: TGTGCCAGCAGCCAACCAGGGTCACCCCTCCACTTT. Its protein is CASSQPGSPLHF.